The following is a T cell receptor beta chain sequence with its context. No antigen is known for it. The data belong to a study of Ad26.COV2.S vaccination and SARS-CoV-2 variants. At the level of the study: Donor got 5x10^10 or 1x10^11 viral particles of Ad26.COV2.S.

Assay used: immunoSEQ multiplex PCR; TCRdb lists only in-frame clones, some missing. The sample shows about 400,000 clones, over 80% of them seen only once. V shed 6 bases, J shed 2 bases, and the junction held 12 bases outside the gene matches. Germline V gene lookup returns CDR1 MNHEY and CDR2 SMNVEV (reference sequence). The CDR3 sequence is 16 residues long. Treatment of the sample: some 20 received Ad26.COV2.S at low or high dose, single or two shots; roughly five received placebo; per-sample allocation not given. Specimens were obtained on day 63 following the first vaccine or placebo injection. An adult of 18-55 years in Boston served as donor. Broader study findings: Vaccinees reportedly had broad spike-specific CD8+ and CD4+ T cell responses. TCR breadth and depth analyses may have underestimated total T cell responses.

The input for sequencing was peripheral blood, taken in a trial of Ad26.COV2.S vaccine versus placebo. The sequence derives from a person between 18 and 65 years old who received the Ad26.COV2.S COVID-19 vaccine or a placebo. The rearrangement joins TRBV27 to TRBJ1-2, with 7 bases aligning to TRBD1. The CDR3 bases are TGTGCCAGCAGACTCCTACGGACAGGCGGCAACTATGGCTACACCTTC. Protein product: CASRLLRTGGNYGYTF.